The T cell receptor (beta chain) described here comes from a study of regulatory T cells in long-lasting Graves disease. Trimming shortened V by 6 bases and J by 3 bases, and 24 bases separated the two germline ends. The CDR3 consists of 16 residues. Germline V gene sequence: CDR1 DFQATT, CDR2 SNEGSKA (reference sequence). Findings of the study overall: Patients with persistent Graves' had lower TCR diversity than newly diagnosed patients.

Stated time point: persistent/refractory GD, antithyroid drugs over 5 years with positive TRAb. Generation of the TCR library employed RNA extracted from PBMCs. The guidelines of the American Thyroid Association were the basis for diagnosing Graves' disease. As regards this clonotype: The antigen remains unidentified.

Relying on iRepertoire HTBI primers and Arm-PCR of CDR3 regions, the team built TCR beta libraries. In the authors' workflow: Identified segments across samples numbered some 62 TRBV and roughly 15 TRBJ. TCRdb passed the multiplex PCR reads through MiXCR, listing each CDR3 protein once. The V and J calls were not made by the authors but by TCRdb's processing. The sample gives about 470,000 distinct CDR3 sequences, about a fifth of which show up once; 6.5% to 9% is in the top ten. The chain is built from TRBV20-1 and TRBJ2-7, with D maybe TRBD2 (5 bases). The input for sequencing was peripheral blood mononuclear cells (PBMCs), taken when the disease was refractory, from a patient treated with antithyroid drugs. The TCR originated in a female donor with Graves disease. CDR3 sequence: CSAPPSEFPGVYEQYF. DNA of the CDR3: TGCAGTGCCCCTCCGTCTGAGTTCCCCGGGGTCTACGAGCAGTACTTC.